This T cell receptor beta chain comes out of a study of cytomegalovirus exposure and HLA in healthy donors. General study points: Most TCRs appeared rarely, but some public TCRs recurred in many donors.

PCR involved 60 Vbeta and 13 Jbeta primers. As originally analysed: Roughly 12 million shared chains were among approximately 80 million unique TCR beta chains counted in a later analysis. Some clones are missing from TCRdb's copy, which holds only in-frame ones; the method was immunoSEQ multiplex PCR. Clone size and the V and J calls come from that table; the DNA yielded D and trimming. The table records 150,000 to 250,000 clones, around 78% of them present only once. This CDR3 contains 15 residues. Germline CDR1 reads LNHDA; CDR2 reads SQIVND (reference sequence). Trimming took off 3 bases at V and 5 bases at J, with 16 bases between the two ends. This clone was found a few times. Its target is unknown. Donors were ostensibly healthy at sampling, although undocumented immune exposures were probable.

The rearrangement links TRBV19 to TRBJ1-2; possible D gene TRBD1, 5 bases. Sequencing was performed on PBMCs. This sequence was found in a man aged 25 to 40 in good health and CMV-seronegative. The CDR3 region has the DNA TGTGCCAGTAGTATTGGTCCGGGGGGTGTTTATGGCTACACCTTC. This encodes CASSIGPGGVYGYTF.